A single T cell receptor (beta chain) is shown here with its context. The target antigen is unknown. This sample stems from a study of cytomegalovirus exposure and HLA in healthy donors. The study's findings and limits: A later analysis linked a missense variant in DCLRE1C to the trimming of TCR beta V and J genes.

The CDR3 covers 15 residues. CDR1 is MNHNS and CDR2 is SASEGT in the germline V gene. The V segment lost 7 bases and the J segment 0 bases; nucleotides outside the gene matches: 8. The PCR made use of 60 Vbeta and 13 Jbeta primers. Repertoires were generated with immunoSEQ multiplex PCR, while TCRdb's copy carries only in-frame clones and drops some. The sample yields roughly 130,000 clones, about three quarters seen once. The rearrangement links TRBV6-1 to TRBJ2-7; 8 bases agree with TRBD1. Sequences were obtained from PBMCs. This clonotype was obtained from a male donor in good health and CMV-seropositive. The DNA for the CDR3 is TGTGCCAGCACCCGAACAGGGACAGGCTCCTACGAGCAGTACTTC. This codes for CASTRTGTGSYEQYF.